Listed below are T cell receptor beta chains from one sample, sequenced in a study of blood T cell repertoires in COVID-19. Data came from immunoSEQ multiplex PCR; TCRdb stores just in-frame clones and leaves some out. This table has 250,000 or so clones, 87% appearing once. The specimen was PBMCs or T cells enriched from blood (not recorded which). These receptors originate from a woman in her twenties or thirties with acute COVID-19. The CDR3 runs from the conserved cysteine through the conserved F or W. The D gene is left open where the match is weak. Clone size, where shown, is once, few, many, or a class for clones that have expanded.

clone size: NA; J gene: TRBJ2-1; D gene: NA; V gene: TRBV27; CDR3 DNA: TGTGCCAGCAGTTCTGACACCAGCTCCTACAATGAGCAGTTCTTC; CDR3 protein: CASSSDTSSYNEQFF
clone size: NA; J gene: TRBJ2-2; D gene: TRBD1; V gene: TRBV7-2; CDR3 DNA: TGTGCCAGCAGCTTTCGGGACAGGGTCTCTCGAAACACCGGGGAGCTGTTTTTT; CDR3 protein: CASSFRDRVSRNTGELFF
clone size: NA; J gene: TRBJ1-4; D gene: TRBD1; V gene: TRBV29-1; CDR3 DNA: TGCAGCGTCGCCACAGGGGATATTGGTGAAAAACTGTTTTTT; CDR3 protein: CSVATGDIGEKLFF
clone size: NA; J gene: TRBJ1-1; D gene: NA; V gene: TRBV3-1/TRBV3-2; CDR3 DNA: TGTGCCAGCCGCAAGGGGGAGACGGGACAAGAAGCTTTCTTT; CDR3 protein: CASRKGETGQEAFF
clone size: NA; J gene: TRBJ1-4; D gene: NA; V gene: TRBV3-1/TRBV3-2; CDR3 DNA: TGTGCCAGCAGCCAAGTGGCTCGGGGGGAAAAACTGTTTTTT; CDR3 protein: CASSQVARGEKLFF
clone size: NA; J gene: TRBJ1-5; D gene: NA; V gene: TRBV6-2/TRBV6-3; CDR3 DNA: TGTGCCAGCAGTTACATAGGGGCACATTATCAGCCCCAGCATTTT; CDR3 protein: CASSYIGAHYQPQHF
clone size: NA; J gene: TRBJ1-1; D gene: NA; V gene: TRBV27; CDR3 DNA: TGTGCCAGCAGTTTCGGACAGTCCGACACTGAAGCTTTCTTT; CDR3 protein: CASSFGQSDTEAFF
clone size: few; J gene: TRBJ2-7; D gene: TRBD2; V gene: TRBV10-3; CDR3 DNA: TGTGCCATCAGTGGTGGGGGGGGCTACGAGCAGTACTTC; CDR3 protein: CAISGGGGYEQYF
clone size: many; J gene: TRBJ2-1; D gene: TRBD1; V gene: TRBV7-2; CDR3 DNA: TGTGCCAGCAGCTTCGACCCTCGGACAGGGAATGAGCAGTTCTTC; CDR3 protein: CASSFDPRTGNEQFF
clone size: NA; J gene: TRBJ2-4; D gene: NA; V gene: TRBV3-1/TRBV3-2; CDR3 DNA: TGTGCCAGCAGCATTCGGAGCAGAGCCAAAAACATTCAGTACTTC; CDR3 protein: CASSIRSRAKNIQYF
clone size: NA; J gene: TRBJ2-7; D gene: TRBD2; V gene: TRBV18; CDR3 DNA: TGTGCCAGCTCACCAGGCGGGGGGGCCCAACAGTACTTC; CDR3 protein: CASSPGGGAQQYF
clone size: NA; J gene: TRBJ1-2; D gene: NA; V gene: TRBV19; CDR3 DNA: TGTGCCAGTAGTATTACCTCTCAGAACAGGCTTAGAGGCTACACCTTC; CDR3 protein: CASSITSQNRLRGYTF
clone size: NA; J gene: TRBJ1-1; D gene: NA; V gene: TRBV11-1; CDR3 DNA: TGTGCCAGCAGCTTAGCGACGGACAGCACTGAAGCTTTCTTT; CDR3 protein: CASSLATDSTEAFF
clone size: NA; J gene: TRBJ2-2; D gene: TRBD1; V gene: TRBV19; CDR3 DNA: TGTGCCAGTAGTATATGGGACAGGGTAAATACCGGGGAGCTGTTTTTT; CDR3 protein: CASSIWDRVNTGELFF
clone size: NA; J gene: TRBJ2-3; D gene: TRBD2; V gene: TRBV12-5; CDR3 DNA: TGTGCTAGTGGTATGGGGTCTAGCGGGGTGGCAGATACGCAGTATTTT; CDR3 protein: CASGMGSSGVADTQYF
clone size: few; J gene: TRBJ1-1; D gene: NA; V gene: TRBV5-1; CDR3 DNA: TGCGCCAGCAGCCTGGCAGGGCTCCGAAGGGGGACTGAAGCTTTCTTT; CDR3 protein: CASSLAGLRRGTEAFF
clone size: NA; J gene: TRBJ2-7; D gene: NA; V gene: TRBV19; CDR3 DNA: TGTGCCAGTAGTATGGTCAGGTCCAACGAGCAGTACTTC; CDR3 protein: CASSMVRSNEQYF
clone size: once; J gene: TRBJ2-5; D gene: NA; V gene: TRBV7-2; CDR3 DNA: TGTGCCAGCAGCTTAGATCAGGGGTTCGTAATAAGAGAGACCCAGTACTTC; CDR3 protein: CASSLDQGFVIRETQYF
clone size: NA; J gene: TRBJ1-2; D gene: NA; V gene: TRBV7-9; CDR3 DNA: TGTGCCAGCAGCTTGGAGGGCTCGAACTATGGCTACACCTTC; CDR3 protein: CASSLEGSNYGYTF
clone size: NA; J gene: TRBJ2-5; D gene: TRBD1; V gene: TRBV19; CDR3 DNA: TGTGCCAGCCGGGACAGGGGATTTTTGGAGACCCAGTACTTC; CDR3 protein: CASRDRGFLETQYF
clone size: once; J gene: TRBJ1-1; D gene: NA; V gene: TRBV4-3; CDR3 DNA: TGCGCCAGCAGCCAAGTTGCGGGTCAGGGAGGAACTGAAGCTTTCTTT; CDR3 protein: CASSQVAGQGGTEAFF
clone size: once; J gene: TRBJ2-3; D gene: NA; V gene: TRBV6-6; CDR3 DNA: TGTGCCAGCGGCTCAGGGACACAGAGGGACACAGATACGCAGTATTTT; CDR3 protein: CASGSGTQRDTDTQYF
clone size: NA; J gene: TRBJ2-7; D gene: TRBD1; V gene: TRBV7-9; CDR3 DNA: TGTGCCAGCAGCGCAGGGGGTTCTAGCTACGAGCAGTACTTC; CDR3 protein: CASSAGGSSYEQYF
clone size: NA; J gene: TRBJ1-2; D gene: NA; V gene: TRBV28; CDR3 DNA: TGTGCCAGCAGTTCTAACCATCAGGGCTATGGCTACACCTTC; CDR3 protein: CASSSNHQGYGYTF
clone size: once; J gene: TRBJ1-2; D gene: NA; V gene: TRBV2; CDR3 DNA: TGTGCCAGCACCCCACAGTTCAACGGCTACACCTTC; CDR3 protein: CASTPQFNGYTF
clone size: NA; J gene: TRBJ2-7; D gene: NA; V gene: TRBV27; CDR3 DNA: TGTGCCAGCAGTTTCCAGTTTTCCTACGAGCAGTACTTC; CDR3 protein: CASSFQFSYEQYF
clone size: NA; J gene: TRBJ2-5; D gene: NA; V gene: TRBV19; CDR3 DNA: TGTGCCAGTAGCAACGTTGGGACTCTATTGGAGACCCAGTACTTC; CDR3 protein: CASSNVGTLLETQYF
clone size: NA; J gene: TRBJ1-3; D gene: TRBD1; V gene: TRBV5-1; CDR3 DNA: TGCGCCAGCAGCTTGGGACAGGGTCGGTTTTCTGGAAACACCATATATTTT; CDR3 protein: CASSLGQGRFSGNTIYF
clone size: NA; J gene: TRBJ1-1; D gene: NA; V gene: TRBV6-5; CDR3 DNA: TGTGCCAGCAGTTACGATGTGGGGAGGAACACTGAAGCTTTCTTT; CDR3 protein: CASSYDVGRNTEAFF
clone size: NA; J gene: TRBJ2-7; D gene: NA; V gene: TRBV6-5; CDR3 DNA: TGTGCCAGCAGTTATGAGCTAGGTTCTCTCAACGAGCAGTACTTC; CDR3 protein: CASSYELGSLNEQYF
clone size: NA; J gene: TRBJ2-7; D gene: TRBD1; V gene: TRBV7-2; CDR3 DNA: TGTGCCAGCAGCGACAGGGATCTTGACGAGCAGTACTTC; CDR3 protein: CASSDRDLDEQYF
clone size: NA; J gene: TRBJ1-2; D gene: TRBD1; V gene: TRBV10-2; CDR3 DNA: TGCGCCAGCAGTATGTGGGACAGGGTCCAGGATGGCTACACCTTC; CDR3 protein: CASSMWDRVQDGYTF
clone size: NA; J gene: TRBJ1-1; D gene: NA; V gene: TRBV6-5; CDR3 DNA: TGTGCCAGCAGTTACAGGGCAGGGGTTGATACTGAAGCTTTCTTT; CDR3 protein: CASSYRAGVDTEAFF
clone size: NA; J gene: TRBJ1-4; D gene: NA; V gene: TRBV29-1; CDR3 DNA: TGCAGCGGGATCACGACAGGACGTGAAAAACTGTTTTTT; CDR3 protein: CSGITTGREKLFF
clone size: NA; J gene: TRBJ2-1; D gene: TRBD1; V gene: TRBV9; CDR3 DNA: TGTGCCAGCAGCCCGACAGGGGTTATCTACAATGAGCAGTTCTTC; CDR3 protein: CASSPTGVIYNEQFF
clone size: NA; J gene: TRBJ1-2; D gene: TRBD1; V gene: TRBV29-1; CDR3 DNA: TGCAGCGTTGATTGGGTAGGGACAGGGGGAGACTATGGCTACACCTTC; CDR3 protein: CSVDWVGTGGDYGYTF
clone size: NA; J gene: TRBJ2-7; D gene: NA; V gene: TRBV4-1; CDR3 DNA: TGCGCCAGCAGCCAAGTCACAGGCACCTACGAGCAGTACTTC; CDR3 protein: CASSQVTGTYEQYF
clone size: NA; J gene: TRBJ1-5; D gene: NA; V gene: TRBV19; CDR3 DNA: TGTGCCAGTAGTTGGACTGTACAGCTGGAGAATCAGCCCCAGCATTTT; CDR3 protein: CASSWTVQLENQPQHF
clone size: NA; J gene: TRBJ2-1; D gene: NA; V gene: TRBV19; CDR3 DNA: TGTGCCAGTAGTATAGATCTGGGAGGATACAATGAGCAGTTCTTC; CDR3 protein: CASSIDLGGYNEQFF
clone size: few; J gene: TRBJ1-2; D gene: TRBD1; V gene: TRBV6-1; CDR3 DNA: TGTGCCAGCAGTGAACGGGCAGGGGGCGACTATGGCTACACCTTC; CDR3 protein: CASSERAGGDYGYTF
clone size: NA; J gene: TRBJ1-1; D gene: NA; V gene: TRBV6-2/TRBV6-3; CDR3 DNA: TGTGCCAGCAGTTCCCAGGGCCCTGAAGCTTTCTTT; CDR3 protein: CASSSQGPEAFF
clone size: NA; J gene: TRBJ2-3; D gene: NA; V gene: TRBV28; CDR3 DNA: TGTGCCAGCAGTCCCCACGATTCGGGGGAGTCGACAGATACGCAGTATTTT; CDR3 protein: CASSPHDSGESTDTQYF
clone size: once; J gene: TRBJ2-1; D gene: NA; V gene: TRBV7-9; CDR3 DNA: TGTGCCAGCAGCTCCAAATACCGGGATCAACTGTACAATGAGCAGTTCTTC; CDR3 protein: CASSSKYRDQLYNEQFF
clone size: NA; J gene: TRBJ2-1; D gene: TRBD2; V gene: TRBV5-5; CDR3 DNA: TGTGCCAGCAGCTCGGGGACTAGCGGGGGGTACAATGAGCAGTTCTTC; CDR3 protein: CASSSGTSGGYNEQFF
clone size: once; J gene: TRBJ1-1; D gene: TRBD1; V gene: TRBV10-1; CDR3 DNA: TGCGCCAGCAAACGACCGACAGGGACGAACACTGAAGCTTTCTTT; CDR3 protein: CASKRPTGTNTEAFF
clone size: NA; J gene: TRBJ1-2; D gene: NA; V gene: TRBV5-1; CDR3 DNA: TGCGCCAGCAGCTTGGCCCCCTCACTCTATGGCTACACCTTC; CDR3 protein: CASSLAPSLYGYTF
clone size: once; J gene: TRBJ2-1; D gene: TRBD1; V gene: TRBV5-4; CDR3 DNA: TGTGCCAGCAGCCGAGGACAGGTCGAGGATGAGCAGTTCTTC; CDR3 protein: CASSRGQVEDEQFF
clone size: NA; J gene: TRBJ2-2; D gene: TRBD2; V gene: TRBV14; CDR3 DNA: TGTGCCAGCAGCCAGGGACTAGCGGGGCCGTTTAACTTCGGGGAGCTGTTTTTT; CDR3 protein: CASSQGLAGPFNFGELFF
clone size: NA; J gene: TRBJ1-6; D gene: TRBD1; V gene: TRBV5-1; CDR3 DNA: TGCGCCAGCAGCTTTTCGACAGGGTCCCCTACCGCCACCCTCCACTTT; CDR3 protein: CASSFSTGSPTATLHF
clone size: NA; J gene: TRBJ1-1; D gene: NA; V gene: TRBV27; CDR3 DNA: TGTGCCAGCACCCCTACCGGGACACAAACTGAAGCTTTCTTT; CDR3 protein: CASTPTGTQTEAFF
clone size: NA; J gene: TRBJ2-5; D gene: TRBD1; V gene: TRBV5-1; CDR3 DNA: TGCGCCAGCAGCTTGGGACAGGGGGAGACCCAGTACTTC; CDR3 protein: CASSLGQGETQYF
clone size: NA; J gene: TRBJ2-7; D gene: NA; V gene: TRBV19; CDR3 DNA: TGTGCCAGTAGTGTTCAGGGTATCGCCTACGAGCAGTACTTC; CDR3 protein: CASSVQGIAYEQYF
clone size: NA; J gene: TRBJ2-1; D gene: TRBD1; V gene: TRBV19; CDR3 DNA: TGTGCCAGTCAAAGGGGGGACAGGGTAATCGATGAGCAGTTCTTC; CDR3 protein: CASQRGDRVIDEQFF
clone size: NA; J gene: TRBJ1-3; D gene: NA; V gene: TRBV2; CDR3 DNA: TGTGCCAGCTCCTCGGGCACCATATATTTT; CDR3 protein: CASSSGTIYF
clone size: NA; J gene: TRBJ1-1; D gene: TRBD1; V gene: TRBV18; CDR3 DNA: TGTGCCAGCTCACCTAACAGGGGGCTGAACACTGAAGCTTTCTTT; CDR3 protein: CASSPNRGLNTEAFF